This T cell receptor beta chain appears in the sequencing data of a study of cytomegalovirus exposure and HLA in healthy donors. About the research overall: Among about 200 million T cells, an earlier analysis found 120 million or so unique TCR beta sequences.

PCR employed 60 Vbeta and 13 Jbeta primers. The table came from immunoSEQ multiplex PCR; TCRdb's copy has only in-frame clones and leaves some out. This table holds over 85,000 clones, around 86% found once. Germline V gives CDR1 SGHTS, CDR2 YDEGEE. The V end was cut by 0 bases, the J end by 4 bases, with 13 bases between. The CDR3 contains 15 residues. The sequencing sample was made of PBMCs. The receptor's source is a man aged 40-49 years in good health and CMV-seronegative. This chain joins TRBV5-8 and TRBJ1-1, with D possibly TRBD1 on 6 matching bases. The CDR3 loop is CASSLVGGQITEAFF. CDR3 DNA: TGTGCCAGCAGCTTGGTGGGGGGGCAAATCACTGAAGCTTTCTTT.